Sequencing of this T cell receptor (beta chain) was carried out in a study of long-term antiretroviral therapy in people with HIV. The study's findings and limits: ART adherence, viral resistance and therapy changes went undocumented.

On this clone: The antigen is undetermined.

At survey level, the immunoSEQ assay was run in its v3.0 version. Libraries were prepared by immunoSEQ multiplex PCR; TCRdb keeps only in-frame clonotypes and omits some of them. Of more than 20,000 clones listed, 84% were seen once; the top ten hold 3.4%. This CDR3 has 14 residues. Germline V CDR1 and CDR2: MDHEN, SYDVKM. J lost 6 bases, V lost 6 bases, and 9 bases had no gene match. Sequencing was performed on unsorted PBMCs, taken 1.9 years after starting antiretroviral therapy. The chain carries TRBV28 and TRBJ1-1; 8 positions agree with TRBD1. This sequence originates from a woman between 45 and 60 years old with HIV. This chain's CDR3 is CASRIRQGRPEAFF. Written as DNA, the CDR3 is TGTGCCAGCAGGATTCGACAGGGGAGACCTGAAGCTTTCTTT.